This T cell receptor beta chain was sequenced for a study of blood T cell repertoires in COVID-19 (dated by TCRdb to about 2020). About the full investigation: Samples covering the acute and convalescent phases of COVID-19 were provided by collaborators in the United States, Italy and Spain. The prospective study material was composed of cDNA or gDNA derived from T cells, B-cell-depleted T cells, or PBMCs. Deeply sampled blood TCRbeta repertoires from subjects exposed to, actively infected with, or recovered from COVID-19 were included in the dataset. The repertoires were released in a freely available public database intended as a resource for research on the immune response to SARS-CoV-2. Samples came from the ongoing ImmuneRACE study (first 160 participants) plus 1,254 subjects from 6 global collaborators. A de-identified subject ID, COVID-19 status, age in years and sex were almost always included in the sample metadata. Where available, HLA class I and class II types were taken from metadata supplied by the sample provider and were not determined by assay-based typing. Beyond this particular receptor, the publication reports: The quantity of clinical and demographic metadata differed by source and by participant and was supplied without curation.

Of note for this clone: Its antigen is currently not known. Per-nucleotide qualities are absent, and no much larger clonotype sits a single base away.

CDR1 and CDR2 are read off the germline V gene (reference sequence) as SGHKS and YYEKEE. There are 15 amino acids in the CDR3, from cysteine to phenylalanine inclusive. Of all the DNA, just the CDR3 is kept, 45 bases in frame from base 1. At the junction V is shortened by 4 bases and J by 0 bases, with 13 bases in between. Each collaborating institution followed its own protocols to collect whole blood in K2EDTA tubes. For TCRbeta analysis, collaborators shipped samples in one of three forms: frozen whole blood, isolated PBMCs, or DNA extracted from either of those sample types. TCRbeta CDR3 regions were amplified from genomic DNA using the immunoSEQ Assay, a bias-controlled multiplex PCR. The original methods were these. The number of nucleated cells in each sample was estimated from the amplification of reference gene primers within the assay. To quantify the absolute abundance of each unique TCRbeta CDR3 rearrangement, sequence reads were collapsed and filtered. For each sample, productive Simpson clonality was calculated as the square root of Simpson's diversity index across productive rearrangements. TCRdb limited this immuneACCESS table to in-frame rearrangements with V and J called. A share of clones is missing; checked studies link under half to unresolved V genes, and the rest is unexplained. V and J calls and clone size are as listed in that table; D and trimming were resolved from the DNA. This sample comprises 75,000 to 95,000 clones, 90% to 95% of them detected only once. Approximately 1.8% of the sample is taken by the ten largest.

The V and J genes are TRBV5-5 and TRBJ1-1, with TRBD1 perhaps the D gene, on 5 matching bases. Sample: peripheral blood. This TCR came from a man aged 55 to 70 with acute or convalescent COVID-19. The CDR3 reads as follows: CASSKRQTMNTEAFF. The sequenced DNA: TGTGCCAGCAGCAAACGACAGACGATGAACACTGAAGCTTTCTTT.